The 26 T cell receptor beta chains presented below share a single source sample, sequenced in a study of T cell responses to AZD1222 COVID-19 vaccine. The assay was immunoSEQ multiplex PCR, and TCRdb's table has in-frame clones only and misses some. Found here are some 190,000 clones, 75% to 90% of them singletons; the top ten hold 6% to 8%. Source: peripheral blood, taken on day 0 of AZD1222 vaccination. Every receptor here comes from an adult in good health.

Regarding this clone: One end of the junction is discordant with germline, which a read error may explain. The CDR3 sequence: CSARGAGTIYF. The CDR3 DNA sequence: TGCAGTGCAAGAGGGGCGGGGACCATATATTTT. The J gene is TRBJ1-3, the V gene TRBV20-1; TRBD1 might be the D (5 bases). The CDR3 length is 11 residues. Germline V CDR1 and CDR2: DFQATT, SNEGSKA (reference sequence).

In regard to this clone: Germline and junction disagree at one end, which may indicate a read error. The chain recombines TRBV5-1 with TRBJ1-6; D perhaps matches TRBD1 (6 bases). The CDR3 is 13 amino acids. Germline CDR1 reads SGHRS; CDR2 reads YFSETQ. The CDR3 coding sequence is TGCGCCACCAGCAGGGGCGGTAATTCACCCCTCCACTTT. Its protein is CATSRGGNSPLHF.

With regard to this clone: Compared with germline, one end of the junction differs, possibly owing to a read error. The CDR3 spells CASANGGAVKTF. The DNA for the CDR3 is TGTGCCAGCGCAAACGGGGGGGCAGTAAAAACATTT. The V gene is TRBV2, the J gene TRBJ1-4; maybe TRBD1 (6 bases). CDR1 and CDR2 from the germline V gene are SNHLY and FYNNEI. This CDR3 spans 12 amino acids.

The chain joins TRBV24-1 to TRBJ1-2; a possible D gene is TRBD1 (6 bases). Germline V CDR1 and CDR2: KGHDR, SFDVKD. The CDR3 extends over 14 amino acids. V gave up 9 bases and J gave up 2 bases, with 15 bases separating them. The DNA of the CDR3 is TGTGCCACCGACGGACAGTCAAAAAACTATGGCTACACCTTC. It encodes CATDGQSKNYGYTF.

The J gene is TRBJ1-1, the V gene TRBV3-1 (or the pseudogene TRBV3-2), with TRBD1 matching over 8 bases. This CDR3 contains 13 residues. Germline V gene data show CDR1 as LGHDT and CDR2 as YNNKEL (reference sequence). The ends lost 2 bases at V and 7 bases at J; junction bases unmatched: 3. The CDR3 reads CASSQLGTGEAFF. CDR3 nucleotides: TGTGCCAGCAGCCAACTCGGGACAGGTGAAGCTTTCTTT.

The chain is built from TRBV6-5 and TRBJ2-7, with D perhaps matching TRBD2 (6 bases). The CDR3 covers 15 residues. Trimming stripped 6 bases from V and 3 bases from J, with 18 bases between. The germline V gene has CDR1 MNHEY and CDR2 SVGAGI. In DNA, the CDR3 is TGTGCCAGCAGGGACGGGAGCCAGGGTGACTACGAGCAGTACTTC. This sequence encodes CASRDGSQGDYEQYF.

The chain joins TRBV6-5 to TRBJ1-2; 9 nucleotides align to TRBD1. The J segment lost 3 bases and the V segment lost 8 bases, leaving 10 bases of the junction unmatched. The germline CDR1 and CDR2 sequences are MNHEY and SVGAGI. The CDR3 sequence is 15 residues long. CDR3 in amino acids: CASRTGVISDYGYTF. The CDR3 nucleotides read TGTGCCAGCCGGACAGGGGTTATCTCAGACTATGGCTACACCTTC.

The rearrangement joins TRBV7-2 to TRBJ1-2; D is unresolved. The germline V and J ends were trimmed by 5 bases and 6 bases, with 19 bases remaining between them. The V gene's germline CDR1 is SGHTA and CDR2 FQGNSA. This CDR3 comprises 15 residues. This CDR3 reads CASSPPGWENDGYTF. CDR3 DNA: TGTGCCAGCAGCCCCCCGGGGTGGGAAAATGATGGCTACACCTTC.

This chain uses TRBV6-6 with TRBJ2-7, with D uncertain. The germline V and J ends were trimmed by 2 bases and 2 bases, with 7 bases remaining between them. Germline CDR1 MNHNY, CDR2 SVGAGI (reference sequence). The CDR3 consists of 13 residues. The CDR3 protein is CASSYVGAYEQYV. CDR3 sequence (DNA): TGTGCCAGCAGTTACGTCGGAGCCTACGAGCAGTACGTC.

This clone was counted a single time. This sequence joins TRBV5-4 and TRBJ2-5; perhaps D is TRBD1 or TRBD2 (6 bases each). V was clipped by 4 bases and J by 3 bases, with 13 bases between them. From germline, CDR1 is SGHNT and CDR2 YYREEE (reference sequence). There are 14 residues in the CDR3. The CDR3 bases are TGTGCCAGCAGCGCGGGACAACAAGAAGAGACCCAGTACTTC. Amino acid sequence: CASSAGQQEETQYF.

A few counts support this clone. V usage is TRBV15 and J usage is TRBJ2-7; 8 bases agree with TRBD1. Per the germline V gene, CDR1 is LNHNV and CDR2 is YYDKDF (reference sequence). The CDR3 is made up of 14 amino acids. Germline trimming cut 3 bases from V and 7 bases from J; bases unmatched to any gene: 8. This CDR3 is CATSRDRVTGEQYF. CDR3 nucleotides: TGTGCCACCAGCAGGGACAGGGTCACAGGAGAGCAGTACTTC.

The chain couples TRBV6-2 or TRBV6-3 to TRBJ2-4, with a weak D call TRBD1 (6 bases). Trimming took 6 bases from V and 5 from J, leaving 17 bases between them. CDR3 size: 15 residues. Per germline, CDR1 MNHEY and CDR2 SVGEGT. CDR3 in amino acids: CASSRQGLRENIQYF. Written as DNA, the CDR3 is TGTGCCAGCAGCCGCCAGGGGTTGCGGGAAAACATTCAGTACTTC.

This chain links TRBV7-9 with TRBJ1-1; TRBD1 might be the D (5 bases). Trimming removed 4 bases at V and 3 bases at J, with 18 bases between. CDR1 is SEHNR, CDR2 FQNEAQ, per germline (reference sequence). CDR3 size: 16 residues. The CDR3 loop is CASSSPFVEGHTEAFF. The CDR3 DNA reads TGTGCCAGCAGCTCTCCTTTTGTAGAGGGGCACACTGAAGCTTTCTTT.

This clone was recorded once. The CDR3 DNA is TGCGCCAGCAGCCAAGCATGGGGGGGGGTCGGCAATGAGCAGTTCTTC. The encoded protein is CASSQAWGGVGNEQFF. The gene calls are TRBV4-3 and TRBJ2-1; 7 positions match TRBD2. The CDR3 is 16 residues long. CDR1 LGHNA and CDR2 YSLEER come from the germline V gene. V lost 1 base to trimming and J lost 6 bases; unmatched junction nucleotides: 9.

The J gene is TRBJ2-7, the V gene TRBV7-2, with TRBD1 as a possible D gene (6 bases). Trimming shortened V by 6 bases and J by 6 bases, and 15 bases separated the two germline ends. The CDR3 has 13 residues. From germline, CDR1 is SGHTA and CDR2 FQGNSA. The CDR3 nucleotides read TGTGCCAGCAGAGCCCCAACAGGGACCGAGCAGTACTTC. It translates to CASRAPTGTEQYF.

The chain combines TRBV18 with TRBJ1-6; no definite D call. Germline values: CDR1 KGHSH, CDR2 LQKENI. CDR3 length: 15 residues. Trimming took off 0 bases at V and 1 base at J, with 4 bases between the two ends. The CDR3 reads CASSPPESYNSPLHF. CDR3 DNA: TGTGCCAGCTCACCACCCGAGTCCTATAATTCACCCCTCCACTTT.

V usage is TRBV19 and J usage is TRBJ1-5; D is unclear. Trimming left V 2 bases short and J 3 bases short, with 17 bases between. Germline V gene data show CDR1 as LNHDA and CDR2 as SQIVND (reference sequence). The CDR3 has 17 amino acids. The CDR3 region has the DNA TGTGCCAGTAGTATACTCGGGGAAGGAGATATCAATCAGCCCCAGCATTTT. It encodes CASSILGEGDINQPQHF.

For this clone: An end of the junction does not agree with germline; a read error may underlie this. J is TRBJ1-2 and V is TRBV2; possible D gene TRBD1, 6 bases. Germline CDR1 SNHLY, CDR2 FYNNEI. The CDR3 consists of 13 residues. CDR3 bases: TGTGCCAGCAGGGAAGAACAGGGCTATGGCTACACCTTC. It encodes CASREEQGYGYTF.

The V gene is TRBV7-9, the J gene TRBJ2-7, with 7 bases identical to TRBD1. The J segment lost 2 bases and the V segment lost 5 bases, leaving 9 bases of the junction unmatched. Germline V CDR1 and CDR2: SEHNR, FQNEAQ (reference sequence). CDR3 length equals 15 residues. The CDR3 spells CASSHQPGTAYEQYF. CDR3 sequence (DNA): TGTGCCAGCAGCCACCAACCCGGGACAGCCTACGAGCAGTACTTC.

This clone was found a few times. Other DNA sequences within the sample encode an identical CDR3. The chain couples TRBV5-1 to TRBJ2-5; D not certain. Germline V gene data show CDR1 as SGHRS and CDR2 as YFSETQ. V was clipped by 0 bases and J by 2 bases, with 8 bases between them. There are 14 residues in the CDR3. In DNA form, the CDR3 reads TGCGCCAGCAGCTTGGAGCGCCCGCAAGAGACCCAGTACTTC. Its protein is CASSLERPQETQYF. Together with reference TRBV5-1 and TRBJ2-5, the CDR3 gives the full variable domain: KAGVTQTPRYLIKTRGQQVTLSCSPISGHRSVSWYQQTPGQGLQFLFEYFSETQRNKGNFPGRFSGRQFSNSRSEMNVSTLELGDSALYLCASSLERPQETQYFGPGTRLLVL.

The chain combines TRBV6-5 with TRBJ1-1; 8 bases are a match to TRBD1. V shed 5 bases and J 5 bases; nucleotides not matched to a gene: 10. The germline gives CDR1 MNHEY, CDR2 SVGAGI. The CDR3 runs to 15 residues. The chain's CDR3 is CASSNEQGGSTEAFF. In nucleotides, the CDR3 is TGTGCCAGCAGTAACGAACAGGGGGGTAGTACTGAAGCTTTCTTT.

The chain is built from TRBV7-3 and TRBJ2-7; 7 bases are shared with TRBD1. Trimming at V came to 5 bases and at J to 5 bases, leaving 9 bases not matched to a gene. This CDR3 comprises 14 residues. The germline gives CDR1 SGHTA, CDR2 FQGTGA. Written as DNA, the CDR3 is TGTGCCAGCAGCCTACTGGGGACAGTCGACGAGCAGTACTTC. Translation: CASSLLGTVDEQYF.

The CDR3 DNA is TGCGCCAGCAGCTCCCACAGGGAAGGGGTACAGACTGAAGCTTTCTTT. Translating it yields CASSSHREGVQTEAFF. The chain joins TRBV10-1 to TRBJ1-1, with D perhaps matching TRBD1 (6 bases). V lost 6 bases, J lost 5 bases, and 22 bases lay in between. This CDR3 contains 16 residues. CDR1 is WNHNN, CDR2 SYGVQD, per germline (reference sequence).

The V and J genes are TRBV4-1 and TRBJ1-6, with D unclear. Trimming pared 4 bases from V and 4 bases from J, leaving 14 bases between. Per the germline V gene, CDR1 is MGHRA and CDR2 is YSYEKL. The CDR3 sequence is 16 residues long. Here the CDR3 reads CASSPRYPLYNSPLHF. The CDR3 nucleotides are TGCGCCAGCAGCCCTCGGTATCCCCTTTATAATTCACCCCTCCACTTT.

This chain joins TRBV27 and TRBJ2-3; D not resolved. Germline assignment: CDR1 MNHEY and CDR2 SMNVEV (reference sequence). There are 12 residues in the CDR3. V lost 6 bases, J lost 2 bases, and 6 bases lay in between. The CDR3 sequence is CASRGYTDTQYF. Here the CDR3 DNA reads TGTGCCAGCAGGGGTTACACAGATACGCAGTATTTT.

This chain uses TRBV6-2 or TRBV6-3 with TRBJ2-3, with D maybe TRBD1 (6 bases). V lost 2 bases and J 2 bases, leaving 14 bases between the germline ends. CDR1 is MNHEY, CDR2 SVGEGT, per germline. The CDR3 length is 16 residues. CDR3 in DNA: TGTGCCAGCAGTTACCCCAGGCAGGGGATCACAGATACGCAGTATTTT. Protein product: CASSYPRQGITDTQYF.